The clone carrying this TCR beta chain has just one count. An end of the junction differs from the germline gene, which may be a read error. The CDR3 runs 16 residues. CDR1 SGHTA and CDR2 FQGNSA come from the germline V gene. These data originate in a study of identifying expanded T cells in peripheral blood. Measured with immunoSEQ multiplex PCR; TCRdb has only the in-frame clones, and not every one. The sample lists about 85,000 clones; 75% to 90% were seen once. The source of this sequence is a person between 18 and 75 years old in good health. V is TRBV7-2 and J is TRBJ2-7; D might be TRBD1 (6 bases). Sequencing used blood. CDR3 sequence: CASSQDLVGGTYEQYF. CDR3 sequence (DNA): TGCGCCAGCAGCCAAGATCTGGTAGGGGGAACCTACGAGCAGTACTTC.